What follows are 3 T cell receptor beta chains derived from one specimen sequenced in a study of blood T cells in healthy people across ages. Primers used in a second PCR of about 6 to 11 cycles were a sample-barcoded 5' primer and a J-beta primer mix. TCRdb reanalysed the 5' RACE reads using MiXCR and keeps one entry per CDR3 protein. The table records 900,000 to 950,000 distinct CDR3 sequences, around 29% of them present only once. These data were also filed under a second study, of T cells of mothers and their children.

The sample comprised blood. These receptors were obtained from a woman in her thirties or forties in good health.

This chain links TRBV7-2 with TRBJ2-2; 8 nucleotides align to TRBD1. CDR1 SGHTA and CDR2 FQGNSA come from the germline V gene. The CDR3 consists of 15 residues. J gave up 6 bases and V 1 base, and 4 bases lay outside the gene matches. The CDR3 reads CASSLGDRRAGELFF. CDR3 sequence (DNA): TGTGCCAGCAGCTTAGGGGACAGGAGGGCCGGGGAGCTGTTTTTT.

This clonotype was detected a few times. The CDR3 sequence: CASSPQTENTEAFF. The CDR3 coding sequence is TGTGCCAGCAGTCCTCAGACGGAGAACACTGAAGCTTTCTTT. The chain couples TRBV27 to TRBJ1-1; unclear D gene. This CDR3 is built from 14 residues. In germline, CDR1 is MNHEY, CDR2 SMNVEV (reference sequence). Deletions cut 5 bases from V and 1 base from J, with 11 bases between.

This clonotype was recorded once. The conserved phenylalanine or tryptophan is not found at the CDR3 terminus, so this likely reflects a read error. The chain combines TRBV7-2 with TRBJ1-5; weak D call: TRBD1 (5 bases). V lost 5 bases, J lost 4 bases, and 12 bases lay in between. The germline V gene encodes CDR1 SGHTA and CDR2 FQGNSA. CDR3 length equals 14 residues. Written as DNA, the CDR3 is TGTGCCAGCAGCCTAAGGGGTGGGAATCAGCCCCAGCATGTT. Translating it yields CASSLRGGNQPQHV.